A selection of T cell receptor beta chains follows, all from one sample in a study of T cell responses to AZD1222 COVID-19 vaccine. Generated by immunoSEQ multiplex PCR, the TCRdb table keeps only in-frame clones and is missing some. The table shows around 140,000 clones, with 75% to 90% occurring only once. The sequenced sample was peripheral blood, obtained on day 0 of AZD1222 vaccination. The receptors were sampled from an adult in good health. Each CDR3 is given with its conserved first and last residue. Each record gives: clone size, J gene, V gene, D gene, CDR3 DNA, CDR3 protein. The D gene is left open where the match is weak. The listing skips clone size in some rows; elsewhere it reads once, few, many or a size class.

.	TRBJ1-2	TRBV7-9	TRBD1	TGTGCCAGCAGCGGGGGACAGGGGGCTGGGTACACCTTC	CASSGGQGAGYTF
.	TRBJ1-2	TRBV5-4	.	TGTGCCAGCAGCCGAGACATGTCCTATGGCTACACCTTC	CASSRDMSYGYTF
.	TRBJ1-5	TRBV6-5	TRBD1	TGTGCCAGCAGTCGACAGGGCGATCAGCCCCAGCATTTT	CASSRQGDQPQHF
.	TRBJ1-6	TRBV7-9	.	TGTGCCAGCAGCTCAGGGTCGGGATTCTATAATTCACCCCTCCACTTT	CASSSGSGFYNSPLHF
few	TRBJ1-1	TRBV19	TRBD1	TGTGCCAGTAGTCCCAGGACAGGGGTTGACACTGAAGCTTTCTTT	CASSPRTGVDTEAFF
.	TRBJ1-3	TRBV9	.	TGTGCCAGCGGACCGACAGGCCTCAGAGCTGGAAACACCATATATTTT	CASGPTGLRAGNTIYF
.	TRBJ1-2	TRBV21-1	.	TGTGCCAGCAGCAAATGGAGGACTGGAGGCTACACCTTC	CASSKWRTGGYTF
.	TRBJ2-1	TRBV28	TRBD2	TGTGCCAGCAGTCCGGGACTAGCGGGGGACGAGCAGTTCTTC	CASSPGLAGDEQFF
.	TRBJ1-6	TRBV6-5	TRBD1	TGTGCCAGCAGCGGACAGGTTAATTCACCCCTCCACTTT	CASSGQVNSPLHF
few	TRBJ1-4	TRBV5-6	.	TGTGCCAGCAGCTTTAATGAAGGAGAAAAACTGTTTTTT	CASSFNEGEKLFF
.	TRBJ1-2	TRBV6-6	TRBD1	TGTGCCAGCAGTAATCCTCGACAGGGTACTAACTATGGCTACACCTTC	CASSNPRQGTNYGYTF
.	TRBJ2-6	TRBV28	TRBD1	TGTGCCAGCAGTAGCTGGGGACAGGGTTGGTCTGGGGCCAACGTCCTGACTTTC	CASSSWGQGWSGANVLTF
.	TRBJ2-1	TRBV18	.	TGTGCCAGCTCACAATTGACAGAGAACAATGAGCAGTTCTTC	CASSQLTENNEQFF
.	TRBJ2-5	TRBV7-9	TRBD2	TGTGCCAGCAGCTTCTCGGGACTAGCAGGAGGGGAGACCCAGTACTTC	CASSFSGLAGGETQYF
.	TRBJ1-2	TRBV27	TRBD1	TGTGCCATCTTCCAGGGGGGCGCGGGGTATGGCTACACCTTC	CAIFQGGAGYGYTF
.	TRBJ1-5	TRBV6-1	TRBD1	TGTGCCAGCAGTGAAATATCAGGGGGACCAAGCAATCAGCCCCAGCATTTT	CASSEISGGPSNQPQHF
few	TRBJ1-5	TRBV19	.	TGTGCCAGTAGTATAGGAGACAGGCTCGCCAATCAGCCCCAGCATTTT	CASSIGDRLANQPQHF
once	TRBJ1-6	TRBV18	.	TGTGCCAGCTCACCACAGCCATGGCCAGGGGAGGGTTCACCCCTCCACTTT	CASSPQPWPGEGSPLHF
.	TRBJ1-3	TRBV9	TRBD1	TGTGCCAGCAGCGTAGGGGACAGGGTAATCCCTGGAAACACCATATATTTT	CASSVGDRVIPGNTIYF
.	TRBJ1-5	TRBV7-9	.	TGTGCCAGCAGCTTAGGCGGTTATCAGCCCCAGCATTTT	CASSLGGYQPQHF
.	TRBJ2-7	TRBV28	.	TGTGCCAGCCGAAAACAGGGTCTGTACGAGCAGTACTTC	CASRKQGLYEQYF
.	TRBJ2-7	TRBV30	.	TGTGCCTGGAGTGTAACCCCCAATAGGGTTGAGCAGTACTTC	CAWSVTPNRVEQYF
.	TRBJ1-2	TRBV14	.	TGTGCCAGCAGCCAAGATGGGACCGCGGCGAACTATGGCTACACCTTC	CASSQDGTAANYGYTF
once	TRBJ2-7	TRBV5-1	.	TGCGCCAGCAGCTCGGGCGGATTAGAGGCCCACGAGCAGTACTTC	CASSSGGLEAHEQYF
.	TRBJ2-7	TRBV7-9	.	TGTGCCAGCAGCTTAAGGTCCTACGAGCAGTACTTC	CASSLRSYEQYF
.	TRBJ2-7	TRBV28	.	TGTGCCAGCCTCCGAGGGGCCTACGAGCAGTACTTC	CASLRGAYEQYF
.	TRBJ2-7	TRBV14	.	TGTGCCAGCAGCCATTACTACGAGCAGTACTTC	CASSHYYEQYF
once	TRBJ1-1	TRBV11-3	.	TGTGGTGGATCAAGCGAAGCTTTCTTT	CGGSSEAFF
.	TRBJ2-3	TRBV5-4	.	TGTGCCAGCAGCTTTCCGGGGGCCCCAGATACGCAGTATTTT	CASSFPGAPDTQYF
.	TRBJ1-4	TRBV6-1	.	TGTGCCAGCAGTGAAGCACGCAGGGAGGATGAAAAACTGTTTTTT	CASSEARREDEKLFF
.	TRBJ2-3	TRBV30	.	TGTGCCTGGAATGAAGTCGGTCCCGGTACGCAGTATTTT	CAWNEVGPGTQYF
few	TRBJ1-6	TRBV18	TRBD1	TGTGCCAGCTCACTGGTCCGCACCGGGACAGGAGATTCACCCCTCCACTTT	CASSLVRTGTGDSPLHF
.	TRBJ1-2	TRBV7-6	.	TGTGCCAGCAGCGATCGTGGGGGATTTGGCTACACCTTC	CASSDRGGFGYTF
.	TRBJ2-1	TRBV27	.	TGTGCCAGCAGTTTATCGATTCGGGGGGGGACAGTTGCCTTTGAGCAGTTCTTC	CASSLSIRGGTVAFEQFF
.	TRBJ2-1	TRBV6-5	.	TGTGCCAGCATCGCCGGACGAGAGCAGTTCTTC	CASIAGREQFF
.	TRBJ1-1	TRBV3-1/TRBV3-2	.	TGTGCCAGCAGCCAAGGAGTCCAGGTGAACACTGAAGCTTTCTTT	CASSQGVQVNTEAFF
.	TRBJ1-4	TRBV5-1	.	TGCGCCAGCCGTCTGGGGGTTAATGAAAAACTGTTTTTT	CASRLGVNEKLFF
.	TRBJ2-3	TRBV6-1	.	TGTGCCAGCAGTGAAGGGAAAGGAGCAGATACGCAGTATTTT	CASSEGKGADTQYF
.	TRBJ1-2	TRBV4-1	.	TGCGCCAGCAGCCAAGGGCCGGTGGGCTATGGCTACACCTTC	CASSQGPVGYGYTF
few	TRBJ2-1	TRBV7-9	TRBD2	TGTGCCAGCAGCTCCCTACTAGCGGGAGGGCCGAGTGAGCAGTTCTTC	CASSSLLAGGPSEQFF
.	TRBJ1-4	TRBV4-2	.	TGTGCCAGCAGCCAAGATGACAGGTGGCTGTTTTTT	CASSQDDRWLFF
.	TRBJ2-5	TRBV7-9	.	TGTGCCAGCAGAACCCCTGGGGAGACCCAGTACTTC	CASRTPGETQYF
.	TRBJ1-3	TRBV14	.	TGTGCCAGCAGCCAGACCGGGACGGGCATATATTTT	CASSQTGTGIYF
.	TRBJ1-3	TRBV6-5	.	TGTGCCAGCAGTCGACAGGGAAACACCATATATTTT	CASSRQGNTIYF
once	TRBJ1-1	TRBV10-3	.	TGTGCCATCAGTGAGGGAGAACCAGGGGAAGCTTTCTTT	CAISEGEPGEAFF
.	TRBJ1-5	TRBV6-5	.	TGTGCCAGCAGTAACAGGAATAATCAGCCCCAGCATTTT	CASSNRNNQPQHF
.	TRBJ2-1	TRBV2	.	TGTGCCATAGACAGCTACAATGAGCAGTTCTTC	CAIDSYNEQFF
few	TRBJ1-1	TRBV6-5	TRBD1	TGTGCCAGCAGTCAGGGGGCCTTCACTGAAGCTTTCTTT	CASSQGAFTEAFF
.	TRBJ2-7	TRBV5-1	.	TGCGCCAGCAGCTCAGGGTCACCAAGATCCGAGCAGTACTTC	CASSSGSPRSEQYF
.	TRBJ1-5	TRBV18	.	TGTGCCAGCTCACCATTGGGGGGTCAGCCCCAGCATTTT	CASSPLGGQPQHF
.	TRBJ2-7	TRBV28	TRBD2	TGTGCCAGCAGTCCGATACGTAGCGGGAGGGTGTACGAGCAGTACTTC	CASSPIRSGRVYEQYF
.	TRBJ1-2	TRBV9	.	TGTGCCAGCAGCGGACGGGGGGGCTATGGCTACACCTTC	CASSGRGGYGYTF
.	TRBJ1-4	TRBV5-6	TRBD1	TGTGCCAGCAGCGCCCAGGGGGACTCCAATGAAAAACTGTTTTTT	CASSAQGDSNEKLFF
.	TRBJ2-1	TRBV3-1/TRBV3-2	.	TGTGCCAGCAGCCAAGAACGACCAAATCCCTACAATGAGCAGTTCTTC	CASSQERPNPYNEQFF
.	TRBJ1-2	TRBV5-5	.	TGTGCCAGCAGACCGGGACAAGGATCCCCTAACTATGGCTACACCTTC	CASRPGQGSPNYGYTF